This TCR beta chain was observed in a study of OX40 agonist ivuxolimab in advanced cancers. Study background: As their treatment, patients were administered ivuxolimab, an agonistic anti-OX40 (CD134) antibody. Patients received ivuxolimab, an intravenous treatment, every 2 weeks at 0.01 to 10 mg/kg.

A remark on this clone: The antigen is unknown.

Method: immunoSEQ multiplex PCR; TCRdb's copy keeps in-frame clones and lacks some. The sample has about 90,000 clones; approximately 91% are singletons. Overall study findings and caveats: CD8+ T cells (on average) carried more expanded clones than CD4+ T cells.

The CDR3 sequence is 14 residues long. The V gene's germline CDR1 is SGHTA and CDR2 FQGNSA. The V end was cut by 0 bases, the J end by 3 bases, with 9 bases between. Patients were ruled out by autoimmune disease history or systemic immunosuppression. The sample consisted of CD4+ or CD8+ T cells sorted from blood, taken in a trial of the OX40 agonist ivuxolimab. The TCR comes from an adult with an advanced solid tumor such as melanoma, head and neck, liver or kidney cancer. The chain joins TRBV7-2 to TRBJ2-7, with no clear D. The CDR3 nucleotides are TGTGCCAGCAGCTTAGCCGGTAACCGCTACGAGCAGTACTTC. Its protein is CASSLAGNRYEQYF. Full variable domain (remainder filled in from reference TRBV7-2 and TRBJ2-7): GAGVSQSPSNKVTEKGKDVELRCDPISGHTALYWYRQSLGQGLEFLIYFQGNSAPDKSGLPSDRFSAERTGGSVSTLTIQRTQQEDSAVYLCASSLAGNRYEQYFGPGTRLTVT.